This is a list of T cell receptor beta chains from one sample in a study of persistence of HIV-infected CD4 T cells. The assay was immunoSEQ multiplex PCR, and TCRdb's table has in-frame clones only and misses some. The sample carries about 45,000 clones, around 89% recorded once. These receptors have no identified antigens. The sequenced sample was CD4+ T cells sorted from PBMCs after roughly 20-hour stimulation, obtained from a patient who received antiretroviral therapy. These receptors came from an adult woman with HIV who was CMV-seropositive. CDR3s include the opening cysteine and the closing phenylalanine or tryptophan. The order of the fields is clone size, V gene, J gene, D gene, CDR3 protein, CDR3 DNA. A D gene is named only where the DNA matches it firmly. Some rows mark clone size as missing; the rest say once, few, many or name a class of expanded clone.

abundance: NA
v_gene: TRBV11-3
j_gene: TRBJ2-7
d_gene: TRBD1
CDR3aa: CASSSTGTGSHEQYF
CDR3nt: TGTGCCAGCAGCTCCACCGGGACAGGGAGTCACGAGCAGTACTTC

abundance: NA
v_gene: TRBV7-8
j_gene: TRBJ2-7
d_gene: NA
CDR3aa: CASSFLGSNYEQYF
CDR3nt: TGTGCCAGCAGCTTTCTCGGCAGTAACTACGAGCAGTACTTC

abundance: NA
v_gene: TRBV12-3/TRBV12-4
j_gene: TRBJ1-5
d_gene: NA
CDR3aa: CASSGTPNQPQHF
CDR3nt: TGTGCCAGCAGCGGGACACCGAATCAGCCCCAGCATTTT

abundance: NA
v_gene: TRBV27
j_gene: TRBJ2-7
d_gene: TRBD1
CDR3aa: CASRKGTEPQSNYEQYF
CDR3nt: TGTGCCAGCAGGAAGGGGACAGAGCCACAGTCAAACTACGAGCAGTACTTC

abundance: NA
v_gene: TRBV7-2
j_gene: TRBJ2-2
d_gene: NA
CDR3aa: CASSFAGTESFELFF
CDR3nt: TGTGCCAGCAGCTTTGCAGGCACTGAGTCGTTCGAGCTGTTTTTT

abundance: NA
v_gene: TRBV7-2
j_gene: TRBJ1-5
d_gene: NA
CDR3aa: CASSLVSLNQPQHF
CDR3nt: TGTGCCAGCAGCTTAGTTAGTCTCAATCAGCCCCAGCATTTT

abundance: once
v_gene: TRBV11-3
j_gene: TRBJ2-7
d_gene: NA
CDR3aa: CASSLVSGLHEQYF
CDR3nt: TGTGCCAGCAGCTTAGTTTCAGGGCTGCACGAGCAGTACTTC

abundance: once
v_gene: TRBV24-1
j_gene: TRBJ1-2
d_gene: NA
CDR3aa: CATSATPGGALNYGYTF
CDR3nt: TGTGCCACCAGTGCCACCCCTGGCGGGGCTCTTAACTATGGCTACACCTTC

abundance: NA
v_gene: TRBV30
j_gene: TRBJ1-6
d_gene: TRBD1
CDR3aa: CAWDRGTYNSPLHF
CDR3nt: TGTGCCTGGGACAGGGGAACCTATAATTCACCCCTCCACTTT

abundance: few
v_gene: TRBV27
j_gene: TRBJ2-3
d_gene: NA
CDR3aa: CASRVYWRGTDTQYF
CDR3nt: TGTGCCAGCAGGGTTTACTGGAGGGGTACAGATACGCAGTATTTT

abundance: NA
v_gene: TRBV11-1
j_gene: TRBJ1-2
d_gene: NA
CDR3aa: CASSFNAVYGYTF
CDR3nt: TGTGCCAGCAGCTTTAACGCGGTTTATGGCTACACCTTC

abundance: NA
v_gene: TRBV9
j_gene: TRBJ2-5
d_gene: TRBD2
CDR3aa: CASSVRSGGFRETQYF
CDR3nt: TGTGCCAGCAGCGTACGGTCGGGGGGGTTTAGGGAGACCCAGTACTTC

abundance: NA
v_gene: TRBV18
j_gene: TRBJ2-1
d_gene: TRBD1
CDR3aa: CASSPDRILNNEQFF
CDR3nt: TGTGCCAGCTCACCGGACAGGATTTTGAACAATGAGCAGTTCTTC

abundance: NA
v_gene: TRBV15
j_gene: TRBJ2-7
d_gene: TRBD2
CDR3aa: CATSRGLAATYEQYF
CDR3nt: TGTGCCACCAGCAGGGGACTAGCGGCAACCTACGAGCAGTACTTC

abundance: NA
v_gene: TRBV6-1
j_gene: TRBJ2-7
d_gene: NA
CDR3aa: CAIQDGAKLEQYF
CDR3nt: TGTGCCATACAGGACGGAGCTAAATTGGAGCAGTACTTC

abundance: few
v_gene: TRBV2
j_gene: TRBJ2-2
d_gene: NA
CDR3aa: CASTGDGTGELFF
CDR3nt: TGTGCCAGCACGGGGGATGGCACCGGGGAGCTGTTTTTT

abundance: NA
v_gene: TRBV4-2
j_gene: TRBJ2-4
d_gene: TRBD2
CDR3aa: CASSQGTSGGVAKNIQYF
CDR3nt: TGTGCCAGCAGCCAAGGGACTAGCGGGGGGGTAGCCAAAAACATTCAGTACTTC

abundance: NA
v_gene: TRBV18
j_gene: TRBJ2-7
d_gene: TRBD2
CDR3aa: CASSPGLAESYEQYF
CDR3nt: TGTGCCAGCTCCCCGGGACTAGCGGAGAGCTACGAGCAGTACTTC

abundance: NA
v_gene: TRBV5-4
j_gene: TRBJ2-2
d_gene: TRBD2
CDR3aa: CASSLAGGANTGELFF
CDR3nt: TGTGCCAGCAGCTTGGCCGGGGGGGCGAACACCGGGGAGCTGTTTTTT

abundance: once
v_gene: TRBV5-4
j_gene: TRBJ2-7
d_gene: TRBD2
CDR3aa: CASSWAGAGEEQYF
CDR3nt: TGTGCCAGCAGCTGGGCGGGAGCCGGCGAGGAGCAGTACTTC

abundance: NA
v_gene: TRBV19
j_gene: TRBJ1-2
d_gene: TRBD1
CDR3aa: CASRTGAGGHGYTF
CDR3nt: TGTGCCAGTAGGACGGGGGCAGGGGGGCATGGCTACACCTTC

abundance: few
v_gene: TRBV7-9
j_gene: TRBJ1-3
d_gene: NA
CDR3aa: CASSSIQNSGNTIYF
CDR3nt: TGTGCCAGCAGCTCGATACAGAACTCTGGAAACACCATATATTTT

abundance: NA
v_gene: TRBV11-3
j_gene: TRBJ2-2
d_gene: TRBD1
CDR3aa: CASSWGQGSGELFF
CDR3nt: TGTGCCAGCAGCTGGGGACAGGGATCCGGGGAGCTGTTTTTT

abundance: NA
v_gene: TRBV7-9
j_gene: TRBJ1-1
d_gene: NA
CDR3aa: CASSLGNGGKTEAFF
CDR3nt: TGTGCCAGCAGCTTAGGAAACGGGGGCAAGACTGAAGCTTTCTTT

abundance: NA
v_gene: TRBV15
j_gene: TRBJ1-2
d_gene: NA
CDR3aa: CATSRASGGKAGYTF
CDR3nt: TGTGCCACCAGCAGAGCTTCCGGGGGAAAGGCTGGCTACACCTTC

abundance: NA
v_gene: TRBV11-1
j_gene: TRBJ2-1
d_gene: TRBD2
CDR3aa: CASSQTGTSGYNEQFF
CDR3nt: TGTGCCAGCAGTCAAACTGGGACTAGCGGTTACAATGAGCAGTTCTTC

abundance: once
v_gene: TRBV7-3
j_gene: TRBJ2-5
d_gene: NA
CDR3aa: CASSIPSVGTQYF
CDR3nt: TGTGCCAGCAGCATACCCTCCGTAGGGACCCAGTACTTC

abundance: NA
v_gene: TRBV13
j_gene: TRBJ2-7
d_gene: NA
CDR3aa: CASSGRQMNEQYF
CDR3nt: TGTGCCAGCAGTGGTCGTCAGATGAACGAGCAGTACTTC

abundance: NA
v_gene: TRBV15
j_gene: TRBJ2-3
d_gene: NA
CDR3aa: CATSRGGNTDTQYF
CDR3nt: TGTGCCACCAGCAGAGGAGGAAACACAGATACGCAGTATTTT

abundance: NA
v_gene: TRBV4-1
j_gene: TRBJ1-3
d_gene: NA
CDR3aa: CASSHDVRGRSGNTIYF
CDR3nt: TGCGCCAGCAGCCACGATGTCAGGGGCCGCTCTGGAAACACCATATATTTT

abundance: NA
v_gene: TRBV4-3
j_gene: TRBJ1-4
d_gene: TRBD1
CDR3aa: CASSQTGQGATNEKLFF
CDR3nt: TGCGCCAGCAGCCAAACAGGACAGGGAGCAACTAATGAAAAACTGTTTTTT

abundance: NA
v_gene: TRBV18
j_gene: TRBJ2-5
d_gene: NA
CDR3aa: CASSPTSFSETQYF
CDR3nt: TGTGCCAGCTCACCCACTAGTTTTTCGGAGACCCAGTACTTC

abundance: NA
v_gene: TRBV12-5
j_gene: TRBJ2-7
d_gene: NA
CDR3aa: CASGFAVSYEQYF
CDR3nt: TGTGCTAGTGGTTTCGCCGTCTCCTACGAGCAGTACTTC

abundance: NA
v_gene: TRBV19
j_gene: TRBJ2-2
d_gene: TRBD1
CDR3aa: CASHTGQGAQGTGELFF
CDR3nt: TGTGCCAGTCACACGGGACAGGGGGCGCAGGGCACCGGGGAGCTGTTTTTT

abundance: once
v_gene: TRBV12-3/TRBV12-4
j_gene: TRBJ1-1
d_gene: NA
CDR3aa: CASSPQGNEAFF
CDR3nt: TGTGCCAGCAGTCCCCAGGGTAATGAAGCTTTCTTT

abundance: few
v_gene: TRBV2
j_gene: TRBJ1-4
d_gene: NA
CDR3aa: CASSEMQLPNEKLFF
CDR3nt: TGTGCCAGCAGTGAAATGCAGCTCCCCAATGAAAAACTGTTTTTT

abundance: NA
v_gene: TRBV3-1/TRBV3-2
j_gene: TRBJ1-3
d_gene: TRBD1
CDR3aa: CASSQGWTGTGNTIYF
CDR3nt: TGTGCCAGCAGCCAAGGTTGGACAGGGACTGGAAACACCATATATTTT

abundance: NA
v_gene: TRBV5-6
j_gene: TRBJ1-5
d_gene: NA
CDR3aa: CASNSWGVQPQHF
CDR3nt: TGTGCCAGCAACTCCTGGGGGGTTCAGCCCCAGCATTTT

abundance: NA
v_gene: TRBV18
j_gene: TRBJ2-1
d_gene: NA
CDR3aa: CASSPLWAGSSYNEQFF
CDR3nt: TGTGCCAGCTCACCGTTATGGGCGGGGAGCTCCTACAATGAGCAGTTCTTC

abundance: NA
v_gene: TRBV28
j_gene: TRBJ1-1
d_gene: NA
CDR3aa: CASSPARILNTEAFF
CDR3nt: TGTGCCAGCTCCCCGGCCCGGATTCTGAACACTGAAGCTTTCTTT

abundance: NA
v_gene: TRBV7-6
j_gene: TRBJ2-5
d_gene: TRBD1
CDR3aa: CARDRSCETQYF
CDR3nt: TGTGCCAGGGACAGGTCCTGCGAGACCCAGTACTTC

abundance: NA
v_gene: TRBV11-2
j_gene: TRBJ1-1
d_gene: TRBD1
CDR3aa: CASSVQGSGTEAFF
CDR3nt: TGTGCCAGCAGCGTACAGGGGTCGGGGACTGAAGCTTTCTTT

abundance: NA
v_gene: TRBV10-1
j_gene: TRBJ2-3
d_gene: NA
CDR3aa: CATKGVGDTQYF
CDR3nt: TGCGCCACCAAGGGCGTAGGGGATACGCAGTATTTT

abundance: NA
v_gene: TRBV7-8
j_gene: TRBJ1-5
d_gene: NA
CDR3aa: CASSPPNQPQHF
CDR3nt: TGTGCCAGCAGCCCGCCAAATCAGCCCCAGCATTTT

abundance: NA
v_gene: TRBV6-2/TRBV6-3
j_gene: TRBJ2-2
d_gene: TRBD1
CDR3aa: CASSYSGTGVFQIGELFF
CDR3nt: TGTGCCAGCAGTTACTCTGGGACAGGGGTCTTTCAGATCGGGGAGCTGTTTTTT

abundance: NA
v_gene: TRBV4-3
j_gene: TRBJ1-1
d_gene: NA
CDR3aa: CASSQDGTQNTEAFF
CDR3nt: TGCGCCAGCAGCCAAGACGGGACACAGAACACTGAAGCTTTCTTT

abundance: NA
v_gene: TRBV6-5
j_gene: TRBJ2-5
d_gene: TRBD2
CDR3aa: CASPPPGGWETQYF
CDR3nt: TGTGCCAGCCCTCCTCCGGGAGGTTGGGAGACCCAGTACTTC